The next 2 T cell receptor beta chains were all read from a single sample in a study of human T cells and chemical hapten exposure. TCRdb re-analysed the RACE reads in MiXCR, keeping a single row per CDR3 protein. The sample holds around 120,000 distinct CDR3 sequences, 13% seen once. Time point reported: pre-sensitization, week 0. Treatment in this sample: therapeutic diphenylcyclopropenone sensitization with weekly scalp DPC. Source: whole blood, taken in connection with sensitization to the hapten diphenylcyclopropenone (DPC). Every receptor here comes from a woman aged 18-29 years with alopecia areata. Some clones in this sample may be carry-over from other donors' samples.

The chain has TRBV11-2 and TRBJ2-3; no clear D. The germline V and J ends were trimmed by 5 bases and 3 bases, with 15 bases remaining between them. The CDR3 loop spans 15 amino acids. CDR1 SGHAT and CDR2 FQNNGV come from the germline V gene. CDR3 sequence reads: CASSRVPGTTDTQYF. Here the CDR3 DNA reads TGTGCCAGCAGCAGGGTCCCGGGTACGACAGATACGCAGTATTTT.

This clonotype was found many times. The chain employs TRBV7-9 and TRBJ1-5; TRBD1 matches 8 bases. The V segment lost 3 bases and the J segment 1 base; nucleotides outside the gene matches: 5. This CDR3 is built from 16 residues. The germline V gene encodes CDR1 SEHNR and CDR2 FQNEAQ (reference sequence). The CDR3: CASSFGTGLSNQPQHF. The CDR3 DNA sequence: TGTGCCAGCAGCTTTGGGACAGGTTTGAGCAATCAGCCCCAGCATTTT.